This T cell receptor (beta chain) was obtained from a study of CD8 T cells in ankylosing spondylitis. The germline V gene encodes CDR1 SGHTA and CDR2 FQGNSA. The CDR3 sequence is 15 residues long. Germline trimming cut 4 bases from V and 4 bases from J; bases unmatched to any gene: 5. TCRdb redid the calling of the 5' RACE reads with MiXCR, one entry per CDR3 protein. The sample yields some 38,000 distinct CDR3 sequences, about a tenth seen once. This clonotype was found many times. This sequence was found in a male donor with ankylosing spondylitis or in good health (not recorded which). Sequencing used blood, either unsorted or a sorted T cell fraction (not recorded which). This chain joins TRBV7-2 and TRBJ1-1, with 11 positions matching TRBD1. Here the CDR3 DNA reads TGTGCCAGCAGCTCGGACAGGGGGCTGGGCACTGAAGCTTTCTTT. Its protein is CASSSDRGLGTEAFF.